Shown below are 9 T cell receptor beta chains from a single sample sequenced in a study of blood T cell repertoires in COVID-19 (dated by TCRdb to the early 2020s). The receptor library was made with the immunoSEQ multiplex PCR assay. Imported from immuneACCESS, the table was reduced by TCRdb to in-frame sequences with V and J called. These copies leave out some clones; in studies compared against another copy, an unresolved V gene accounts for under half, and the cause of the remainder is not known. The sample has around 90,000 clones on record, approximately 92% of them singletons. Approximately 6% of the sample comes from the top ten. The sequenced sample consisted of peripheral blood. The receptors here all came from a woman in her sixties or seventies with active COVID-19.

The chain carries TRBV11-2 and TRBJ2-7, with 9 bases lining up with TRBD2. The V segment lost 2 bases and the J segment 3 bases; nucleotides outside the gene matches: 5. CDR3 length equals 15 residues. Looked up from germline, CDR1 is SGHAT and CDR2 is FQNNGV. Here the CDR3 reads CASSLRTSVNYEQYF. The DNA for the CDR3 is TGTGCCAGCAGCTTAAGGACTAGCGTTAACTACGAGCAGTACTTC.

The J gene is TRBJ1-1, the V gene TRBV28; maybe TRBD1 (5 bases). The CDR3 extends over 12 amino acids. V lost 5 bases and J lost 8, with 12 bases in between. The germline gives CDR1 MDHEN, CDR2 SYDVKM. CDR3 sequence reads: CASSHPGLEAFF. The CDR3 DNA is TGTGCCAGCAGTCACCCAGGGTTGGAAGCTTTCTTT.

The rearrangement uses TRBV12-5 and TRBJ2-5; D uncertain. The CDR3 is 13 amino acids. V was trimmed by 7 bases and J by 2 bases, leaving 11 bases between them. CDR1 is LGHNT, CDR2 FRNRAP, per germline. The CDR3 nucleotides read TGTGCTAGTGTCTTGGGCACTCAAGAGACCCAGTACTTC. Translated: CASVLGTQETQYF.

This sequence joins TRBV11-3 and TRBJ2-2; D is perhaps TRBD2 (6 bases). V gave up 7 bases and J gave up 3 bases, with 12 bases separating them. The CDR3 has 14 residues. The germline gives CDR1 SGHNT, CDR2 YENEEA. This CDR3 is CASNRQRDTGELFF. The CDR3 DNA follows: TGTGCCAGCAACCGCCAGCGGGACACCGGGGAGCTGTTTTTT.

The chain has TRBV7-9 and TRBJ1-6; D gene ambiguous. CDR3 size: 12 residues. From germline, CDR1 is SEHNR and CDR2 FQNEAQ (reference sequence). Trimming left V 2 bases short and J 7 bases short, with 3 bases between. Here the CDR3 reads CASSLSNSPLHF. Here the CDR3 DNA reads TGTGCCAGCAGCTTAAGCAATTCACCCCTCCACTTT.

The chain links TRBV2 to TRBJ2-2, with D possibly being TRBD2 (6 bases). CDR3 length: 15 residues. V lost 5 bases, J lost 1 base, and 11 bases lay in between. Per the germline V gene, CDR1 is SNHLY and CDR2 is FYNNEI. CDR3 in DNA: TGTGCCAGCAGTAATAGCGGTATGAACACCGGGGAGCTGTTTTTT. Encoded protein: CASSNSGMNTGELFF.

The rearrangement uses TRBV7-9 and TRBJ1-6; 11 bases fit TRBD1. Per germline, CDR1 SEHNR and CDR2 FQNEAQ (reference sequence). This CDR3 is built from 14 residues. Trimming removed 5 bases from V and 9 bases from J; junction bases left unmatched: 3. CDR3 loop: CASSLGTGGSPLHF. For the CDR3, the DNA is TGTGCCAGCAGCCTCGGGACAGGGGGTTCACCCCTCCACTTT.

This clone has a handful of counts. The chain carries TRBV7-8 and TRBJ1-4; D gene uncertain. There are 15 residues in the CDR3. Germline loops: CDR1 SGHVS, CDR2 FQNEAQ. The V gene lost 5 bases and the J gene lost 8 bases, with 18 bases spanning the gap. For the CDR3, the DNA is TGTGCCAGCAGCCCAGTAAGGTGGGCGTCCGAAAAACTGTTTTTT. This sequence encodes CASSPVRWASEKLFF.

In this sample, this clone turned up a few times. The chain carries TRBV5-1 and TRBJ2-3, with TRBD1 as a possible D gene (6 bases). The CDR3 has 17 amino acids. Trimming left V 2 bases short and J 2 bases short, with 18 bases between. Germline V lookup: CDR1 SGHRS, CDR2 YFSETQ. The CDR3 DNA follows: TGCGCCAGCAGCTTACCCCGGTCAGGGGTGATCACAGATACGCAGTATTTT. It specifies CASSLPRSGVITDTQYF.